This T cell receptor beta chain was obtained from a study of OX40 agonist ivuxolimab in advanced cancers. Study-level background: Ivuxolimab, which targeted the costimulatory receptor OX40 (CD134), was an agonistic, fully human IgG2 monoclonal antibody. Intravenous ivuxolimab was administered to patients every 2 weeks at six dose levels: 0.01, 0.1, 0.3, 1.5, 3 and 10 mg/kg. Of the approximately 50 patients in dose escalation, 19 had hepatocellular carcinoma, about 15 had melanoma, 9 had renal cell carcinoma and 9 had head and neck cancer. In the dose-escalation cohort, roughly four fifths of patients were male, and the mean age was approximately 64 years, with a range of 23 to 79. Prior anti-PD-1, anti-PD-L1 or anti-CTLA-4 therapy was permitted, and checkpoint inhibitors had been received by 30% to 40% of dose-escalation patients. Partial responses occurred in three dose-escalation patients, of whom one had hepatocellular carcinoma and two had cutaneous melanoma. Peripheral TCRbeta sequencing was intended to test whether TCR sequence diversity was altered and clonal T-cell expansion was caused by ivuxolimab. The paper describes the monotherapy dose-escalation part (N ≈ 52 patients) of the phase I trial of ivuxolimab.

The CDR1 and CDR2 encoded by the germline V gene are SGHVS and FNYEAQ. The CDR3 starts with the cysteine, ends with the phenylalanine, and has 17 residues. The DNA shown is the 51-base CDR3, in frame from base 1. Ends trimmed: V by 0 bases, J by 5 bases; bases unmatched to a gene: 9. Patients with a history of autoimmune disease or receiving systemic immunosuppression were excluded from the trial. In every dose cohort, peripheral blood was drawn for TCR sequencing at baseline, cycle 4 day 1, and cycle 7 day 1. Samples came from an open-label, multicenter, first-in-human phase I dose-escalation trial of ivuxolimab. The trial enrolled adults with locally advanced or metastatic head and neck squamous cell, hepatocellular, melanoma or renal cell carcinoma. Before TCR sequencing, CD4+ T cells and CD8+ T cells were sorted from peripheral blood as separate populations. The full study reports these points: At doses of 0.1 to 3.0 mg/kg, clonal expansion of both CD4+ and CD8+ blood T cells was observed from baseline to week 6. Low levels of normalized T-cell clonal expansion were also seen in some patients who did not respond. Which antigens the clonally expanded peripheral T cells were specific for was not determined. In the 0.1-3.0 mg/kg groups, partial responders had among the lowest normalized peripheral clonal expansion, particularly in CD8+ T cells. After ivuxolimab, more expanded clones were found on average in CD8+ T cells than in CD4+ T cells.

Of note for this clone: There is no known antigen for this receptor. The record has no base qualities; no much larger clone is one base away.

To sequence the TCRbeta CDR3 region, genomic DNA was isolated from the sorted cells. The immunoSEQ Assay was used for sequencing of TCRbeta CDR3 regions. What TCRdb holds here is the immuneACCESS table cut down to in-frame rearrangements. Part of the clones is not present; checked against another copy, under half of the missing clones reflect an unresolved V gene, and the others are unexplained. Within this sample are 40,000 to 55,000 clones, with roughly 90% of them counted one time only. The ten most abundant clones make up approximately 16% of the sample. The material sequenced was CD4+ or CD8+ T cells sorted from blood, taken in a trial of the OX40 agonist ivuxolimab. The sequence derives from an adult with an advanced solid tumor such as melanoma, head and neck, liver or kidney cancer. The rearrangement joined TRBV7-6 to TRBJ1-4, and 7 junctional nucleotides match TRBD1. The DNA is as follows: TGTGCCAGCAGCTTAGCCCCCAACGACAGGGTAAATGAAAAACTGTTTTTT. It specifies CASSLAPNDRVNEKLFF.